These 22 T cell receptor beta chains were all obtained from the same sample, sequenced in a study of T cells in localized non-small cell lung cancer. Sequencing was performed with immunoSEQ multiplex PCR; in TCRdb, only in-frame clones are kept and a portion is missing. The table includes just under 35,000 clones, 80% to 95% detected once. The input for sequencing was peripheral blood mononuclear cells, taken before any cancer treatment. The receptors were sampled from a female donor older than 55 with stage II lung adenocarcinoma.

The chain recombines TRBV2 with TRBJ2-1, with 13 bases matching TRBD2. Germline lookup yields CDR1 SNHLY and CDR2 FYNNEI. This CDR3 comprises 15 residues. Germline trimming cut 4 bases from V and 3 bases from J; bases unmatched to any gene: 0. For the CDR3, the DNA is TGTGCCAGCAGTGGGACTAGCGGGAGCTACAATGAGCAGTTCTTC. This gives the protein CASSGTSGSYNEQFF.

In this sample, this clone turned up once. V usage is TRBV4-3 and J usage is TRBJ2-1; D perhaps matches TRBD2 (5 bases). The CDR3 sequence is 13 residues long. V shed 4 bases and J shed 9 bases, with 13 bases lying between them. Germline-derived CDR1 and CDR2 are LGHNA and YSLEER. The CDR3 loop is CASSLLSDGEQFF. The CDR3 DNA reads TGCGCCAGCAGCCTCCTTAGCGACGGTGAGCAGTTCTTC.

This clone has a single count. The chain links TRBV19 to TRBJ1-1, with TRBD1 as a possible D gene (5 bases). The length of the CDR3 is 13 residues. V was clipped by 6 bases and J by 1 base, with 9 bases between them. Germline CDR1 is LNHDA and CDR2 is SQIVND (reference sequence). DNA for the CDR3: TGTGCCAGTAGGGAAGGGACGAACACTGAAGCTTTCTTT. The encoded protein is CASREGTNTEAFF.

The V call is TRBV7-7, the J call TRBJ2-5; D is uncertain. This CDR3 is built from 15 residues. The germline V gene has CDR1 SSHAT and CDR2 FNYEAQ (reference sequence). The V and J ends lost 5 bases and 5 bases respectively, with 18 bases between them. CDR3 DNA sequence: TGTGCCAGCAGCCCGAACGCCGGACGTGGGGAGACCCAGTACTTC. Protein product: CASSPNAGRGETQYF.

V gene TRBV6-4 combines with J gene TRBJ2-1; 7 bases agree with TRBD2. V gave up 8 bases and J gave up 0 bases; unmatched junction bases: 10. Germline values: CDR1 MRHNA, CDR2 SNTAGT. The CDR3 has 16 residues. The CDR3 sequence is CASAVEAGSSYNEQFF. In nucleotides, the CDR3 is TGTGCCAGCGCTGTAGAAGCGGGGAGCTCCTACAATGAGCAGTTCTTC.

The chain uses TRBV5-8 and TRBJ2-7; D uncertain. The germline V gene encodes CDR1 SGHTS and CDR2 YDEGEE. CDR3 size: 12 residues. Trimming cost V 4 bases and J 0 bases, with 5 bases left between them. CDR3 in amino acids: CASSLYSYEQYF. The DNA of the CDR3 is TGTGCCAGCAGCCTTTACTCCTACGAGCAGTACTTC.

The chain recombines TRBV9 with TRBJ2-5; perhaps D is TRBD1 or TRBD2 (5 bases each). V was pared by 0 bases and J by 1 base, with 16 bases between. The length of the CDR3 is 17 residues. Germline V CDR1 and CDR2: SGDLS, YYNGEE. CDR3 in DNA: TGTGCCAGCAGCGTAGCTGAGGGCCCGAGGGGCCAAGAGACCCAGTACTTC. Its translation: CASSVAEGPRGQETQYF.

This chain links TRBV6-5 with TRBJ2-7; TRBD1 matches at 9 bases. From germline, CDR1 is MNHEY and CDR2 SVGAGI. With V trimmed by 6 bases and J by 0 bases, 6 bases remained unmatched. The CDR3 totals 15 residues. As DNA, the CDR3 is TGTGCCAGCAGCCGGGACAGGGCTACCTCCTACGAGCAGTACTTC. Translating it yields CASSRDRATSYEQYF.

V usage is TRBV5-5 and J usage is TRBJ2-7; the D gene is possibly TRBD1 (5 bases). Germline CDR1 is SGHKS and CDR2 is YYEKEE (reference sequence). The CDR3 has 13 amino acids. V gave up 5 bases and J gave up 7 bases, with 16 bases separating them. CDR3: CASSLTAPGEQYF. CDR3 DNA: TGTGCCAGCAGTTTGACAGCCCCTGGAGAGCAGTACTTC.

The genes are TRBV5-1 and TRBJ2-2, with D perhaps matching TRBD1 (5 bases). Trimming pared 3 bases from V and 1 base from J, leaving 10 bases between. Germline V gene lookup returns CDR1 SGHRS and CDR2 YFSETQ. The CDR3 is 15 residues long. The CDR3 spells CASSSSTGNTGELFF. The CDR3 region has the DNA TGCGCCAGCAGCTCCTCTACAGGGAACACCGGGGAGCTGTTTTTT.

This clone appeared a single time. The chain has TRBV19 and TRBJ2-1, with D uncertain. The ends were cut back, 3 bases at V and 2 bases at J, with 11 bases in the middle. Germline V gene lookup returns CDR1 LNHDA and CDR2 SQIVND (reference sequence). This CDR3 has 15 amino acids. The CDR3 protein is CASSMSQNPYNEQFF. DNA for the CDR3: TGTGCCAGTAGTATGTCCCAGAACCCCTACAATGAGCAGTTCTTC.

The CDR3 spells CASSDDTLETQYF. CDR3 nucleotides: TGCGCCAGCAGCGACGACACGTTGGAAACCCAGTACTTC. This chain joins TRBV5-1 and TRBJ2-5; no reliable D call. Germline CDR1 reads SGHRS; CDR2 reads YFSETQ. V gave up 4 bases and J gave up 8 bases, with 15 bases separating them. CDR3 size: 13 residues.

The chain recombines TRBV19 with TRBJ2-1; 7 bases are shared with TRBD2. The germline CDR1 and CDR2 sequences are LNHDA and SQIVND (reference sequence). V shed 4 bases, J shed 8 bases, and the junction held 11 bases outside the gene matches. This CDR3 contains 15 residues. In DNA form, the CDR3 reads TGTGCCAGTAGTACCTCCCATGGACTAGTCTATGAGCAGTTCTTC. Encoded protein: CASSTSHGLVYEQFF.

The chain recombines TRBV25-1 with TRBJ1-4, with TRBD1 matching over 7 bases. The CDR3 loop spans 15 amino acids. The V gene's germline CDR1 is MGHDK and CDR2 SYGVNS. V was pared by 4 bases and J by 9 bases, with 11 bases of the junction left unmatched. The CDR3 is CASSGGWAGGKKLFF. CDR3 nucleotides: TGTGCCAGCAGTGGAGGTTGGGCAGGGGGGAAAAAACTGTTTTTT.

The chain links TRBV27 to TRBJ2-3; 9 bases match TRBD2. This CDR3 is 16 amino acids long. Germline V CDR1 and CDR2: MNHEY, SMNVEV (reference sequence). V lost 0 bases and J lost 8; bases outside the gene matches: 9. For the CDR3, the DNA is TGTGCCAGCAGTTTATCTCCTAGCGGGGTGGATCGTACGCAGTATTTT. Residues: CASSLSPSGVDRTQYF.

The CDR3 DNA follows: TGTGCCAGCAGCCTATCCGGGACTAGCGGCTACAATGAGCAGTTCTTC. Its protein product is CASSLSGTSGYNEQFF. The chain couples TRBV5-5 to TRBJ2-1; 11 bases match TRBD2. Germline CDR1 is SGHKS and CDR2 is YYEKEE (reference sequence). V lost 4 bases and J lost 3; bases outside the gene matches: 6. The CDR3 is made up of 16 amino acids.

The chain employs TRBV11-2 and TRBJ2-2; TRBD1 matches at 7 bases. This CDR3 contains 18 residues. V lost 4 bases to trimming and J lost 6 bases; unmatched junction nucleotides: 17. Germline loops: CDR1 SGHAT, CDR2 FQNNGV. The chain's CDR3 is CASSSREGARGVPGELFF. Here the CDR3 DNA reads TGTGCCAGCAGCTCCAGAGAGGGGGCGCGAGGGGTTCCCGGGGAGCTGTTTTTT. Full variable domain (missing parts from reference TRBV11-2 and TRBJ2-2): EAGVAQSPRYKIIEKRQSVAFWCNPISGHATLYWYQQILGQGPKLLIQFQNNGVVDDSQLPKDRFSAERLKGVDSTLKIQPAKLEDSAVYLCASSSREGARGVPGELFFGEGSRLTVL.

The rearrangement uses TRBV30 and TRBJ2-3, with 8 positions matching TRBD1. Germline CDR1 and CDR2: GTSNPN and SVGIG (reference sequence). V trimming: 2 bases; J trimming: 2 bases; junction bases outside the gene matches: 6. CDR3 length: 15 residues. CDR3 coding DNA: TGTGCCTGGAGTCAAGGACAGGGCTTCACAGATACGCAGTATTTT. This codes for CAWSQGQGFTDTQYF.

The chain recombines TRBV19 with TRBJ2-7; TRBD2 agrees at 16 bases. V was clipped by 5 bases and J by 6 bases; unmatched bases: 13. Per the germline V gene, CDR1 is LNHDA and CDR2 is SQIVND (reference sequence). The CDR3 has 18 residues. CDR3 sequence (DNA): TGTGCCAGTAGTCCCGGGACTAGCGGGGGGGTTGGATCCGGCGAGCAGTACTTC. Translating gives CASSPGTSGGVGSGEQYF.

The genes are TRBV7-7 and TRBJ2-2; D might be TRBD2 (6 bases). The CDR3 has 14 amino acids. V lost 3 bases and J 5 bases, leaving 10 bases between the germline ends. Germline-derived CDR1 and CDR2 are SSHAT and FNYEAQ (reference sequence). The CDR3 loop reads CASSLIGRTGELFF. CDR3 nucleotide sequence: TGTGCCAGCAGCTTGATCGGGAGAACCGGGGAGCTGTTTTTT.

V is TRBV18 and J is TRBJ2-3, with D perhaps being TRBD1 or TRBD2 (7 bases each). The germline V and J ends were trimmed by 1 base and 5 bases, with 13 bases remaining between them. Germline V CDR1 and CDR2: KGHSH, LQKENI. This CDR3 is 15 amino acids long. CDR3 bases: TGTGCCAGCTCACCACGGGAGGGGGCGCAAGATACGCAGTATTTT. It yields the protein CASSPREGAQDTQYF.

V gene TRBV28 combines with J gene TRBJ1-2, with no clear D. The CDR3 runs 13 residues. The germline gives CDR1 MDHEN, CDR2 SYDVKM. V lost 3 bases to trimming and J lost 4 bases, with 9 bases between them. CDR3 in amino acids: CASSFNEGYGYTF. Here the CDR3 DNA reads TGTGCCAGCAGTTTCAATGAAGGCTATGGCTACACCTTC.